The 30 T cell receptor beta chains below were found in one sample sequenced in a study of PD-L1 blockade in urothelial cancer. The time point is: pretreatment peripheral blood. TCRdb keeps only in-frame clones here, not all; method: immunoSEQ multiplex PCR. Of around 100,000 clones in the sample, roughly 84% are singletons; the top ten hold 1.5% to 2.5%. The material was PBMCs, obtained around atezolizumab (anti-PD-L1) treatment. The receptors were sampled from a man in his 60s with urothelial cancer.

This chain links TRBV9 with TRBJ2-2; TRBD2 aligns across 13 bases. This CDR3 has 18 residues. Germline CDR1 and CDR2: SGDLS and YYNGEE. With V trimmed by 0 bases and J by 5 bases, 7 bases remained unmatched. CDR3 sequence (DNA): TGTGCCAGCAGCGTAGTCGCTTCGGGACTAGCGGGGACCGGGGAGCTGTTTTTT. This sequence encodes CASSVVASGLAGTGELFF.

This clone was detected once. The CDR3 is CASSEGREQSIQYF. The DNA for the CDR3 is TGTGCCAGCAGTGAAGGCCGGGAACAAAGCATTCAGTACTTC. This chain links TRBV25-1 with TRBJ2-4, with D tentatively TRBD2 (5 bases). The V gene's germline CDR1 is MGHDK and CDR2 SYGVNS. The CDR3 covers 14 residues. Between the trimmed V and J ends, which lost 2 bases and 9 bases, there was a span of 14 bases. Full variable domain (outside the CDR3, taken from reference TRBV25-1 and TRBJ2-4): EADIYQTPRYLVIGTGKKITLECSQTMGHDKMYWYQQDPGMELHLIHYSYGVNSTEKGDLSSESTVSRIRTEHFPLTLESARPSHTSQYLCASSEGREQSIQYFGAGTRLSVL.

This chain joins TRBV2 and TRBJ2-7; the D is unclear. The CDR3 sequence is 11 residues long. Germline V gene data show CDR1 as SNHLY and CDR2 as FYNNEI. The V gene lost 5 bases and the J gene lost 7 bases, with 9 bases spanning the gap. For the CDR3, the DNA is TGTGCCAGCAGTCCCTTACGGGAGCAGTACTTC. Its translation is CASSPLREQYF.

The chain joins TRBV5-1 to TRBJ1-1, with D perhaps matching TRBD1 (6 bases). From germline, CDR1 is SGHRS and CDR2 YFSETQ. The CDR3 is 16 amino acids. Trimming shortened V by 4 bases and J by 4 bases, and 20 bases separated the two germline ends. The CDR3 region is CASSPSPAGVGTEAFF. As DNA, the CDR3 is TGCGCCAGCAGCCCGTCACCCGCAGGGGTCGGCACTGAAGCTTTCTTT.

This clone was counted only a few times. This rearrangement joins TRBV5-4 to TRBJ2-7, with 8 bases lining up with TRBD1. The germline gives CDR1 SGHNT, CDR2 YYREEE (reference sequence). Germline trimming cut 3 bases from V and 3 bases from J; bases unmatched to any gene: 8. This CDR3 has 15 residues. In DNA form, the CDR3 reads TGTGCCAGCAGCTCCGACAGGGGAGCAATCTACGAGCAGTACTTC. It translates to CASSSDRGAIYEQYF.

The chain has TRBV5-4 and TRBJ2-1; the match to TRBD1 covers 8 bases. V trimming: 2 bases; J trimming: 3 bases; junction bases outside the gene matches: 4. Germline V gene sequence: CDR1 SGHNT, CDR2 YYREEE (reference sequence). The CDR3 runs 15 residues. For the CDR3, the DNA is TGTGCCAGCAGCTTCGAAGACAGGGGCTACAATGAGCAGTTCTTC. Its translation is CASSFEDRGYNEQFF.

This chain uses TRBV28 with TRBJ2-7, with 9 bases that match TRBD1. Losses at the gene ends were 3 bases for V and 3 bases for J; bases not matched to a gene: 3. This CDR3 comprises 14 residues. In germline, CDR1 is MDHEN, CDR2 SYDVKM. CDR3 nucleotide sequence: TGTGCCAGCAGTTTTAACAGGGGGCTCTACGAGCAGTACTTC. It translates to CASSFNRGLYEQYF.

V usage is TRBV7-9 and J usage is TRBJ2-2; D possibly corresponds to TRBD1 (5 bases). Germline CDR1 reads SEHNR; CDR2 reads FQNEAQ (reference sequence). The CDR3 is made up of 16 amino acids. V lost 3 bases, J lost 3 bases, and 14 bases lay in between. The CDR3: CASSLSAGIDTGELFF. For the CDR3, the DNA is TGTGCCAGCAGCTTGAGTGCAGGGATAGACACCGGGGAGCTGTTTTTT.

The V and J genes are TRBV27 and TRBJ2-7; D may be TRBD2 (5 bases). V lost 5 bases and J lost 3, with 17 bases in between. This CDR3 region has 15 residues. Germline V gene sequence: CDR1 MNHEY, CDR2 SMNVEV (reference sequence). CDR3 sequence (DNA): TGTGCCAGCAGTGCGACTTCGGGAATGAACTACGAGCAGTACTTC. The encoded protein is CASSATSGMNYEQYF.

This chain connects TRBV6-5 to TRBJ1-6; 9 bases match TRBD1. The germline V gene encodes CDR1 MNHEY and CDR2 SVGAGI. This CDR3 contains 14 residues. The V segment lost 5 bases and the J segment 10 bases; nucleotides outside the gene matches: 6. CDR3 loop: CASSEQGAGSPLHF. As DNA, the CDR3 is TGTGCCAGCAGTGAACAGGGGGCAGGGTCACCCCTCCACTTT.

The rearrangement joins TRBV28 to TRBJ2-7; D remains unclear. V was shortened by 4 bases and J by 5 bases, with 15 bases between the two germline ends. CDR3 length: 14 amino acids. In germline, CDR1 is MDHEN, CDR2 SYDVKM. CDR3 in amino acids: CASSSRSRAHEQYF. The CDR3 bases are TGTGCCAGCAGTTCCAGGTCCCGAGCCCACGAGCAGTACTTC.

V usage is TRBV5-1 and J usage is TRBJ1-1, with D hard to call. Germline CDR1 reads SGHRS; CDR2 reads YFSETQ. The CDR3 sequence is 15 residues long. V was pared by 0 bases and J by 1 base, with 10 bases between. CDR3 residues: CASSLDGFSNTEAFF. The CDR3 nucleotides are TGCGCCAGCAGCTTGGATGGCTTTTCGAACACTGAAGCTTTCTTT.

This clone occurred once. The chain carries TRBV9 and TRBJ2-1; 10 positions agree with TRBD2. Germline loops: CDR1 SGDLS, CDR2 YYNGEE. The CDR3 runs 13 residues. Trimming at V came to 5 bases and at J to 7 bases, leaving 3 bases not matched to a gene. The CDR3 DNA follows: TGTGCCAGCAGGGCGACTAGCGGGAATGAGCAGTTCTTC. It is translated as CASRATSGNEQFF.

The rearrangement uses TRBV28 and TRBJ2-1; D may be TRBD2 (6 bases). Trimming stripped 7 bases from V and 5 bases from J, with 9 bases between. The CDR3 length is 12 residues. Germline V gene sequence: CDR1 MDHEN, CDR2 SYDVKM. This CDR3 reads CASTGDHNEQFF. For the CDR3, the DNA is TGTGCCAGCACGGGGGACCACAATGAGCAGTTCTTC.

The V gene is TRBV9, the J gene TRBJ2-3; 13 bases line up with TRBD2. Germline CDR1 SGDLS, CDR2 YYNGEE. V shed 3 bases, J shed 5 bases, and the junction held 6 bases outside the gene matches. The CDR3 runs 16 residues. As DNA, the CDR3 is TGTGCCAGCAGCGCCACTAGCGGGGGGGCGAAAGATACGCAGTATTTT. Translating it yields CASSATSGGAKDTQYF.

The CDR3 coding sequence is TGTGCCAGCAGCCCCCGGACAGGCCACTATGGCTACACCTTC. Its protein product is CASSPRTGHYGYTF. V and J are TRBV7-9 and TRBJ1-2, with TRBD1 identical over 7 bases. The CDR3 extends over 14 amino acids. V was pared by 5 bases and J by 3 bases, with 6 bases of the junction left unmatched. Germline loops: CDR1 SEHNR, CDR2 FQNEAQ (reference sequence).

The chain joins TRBV6-1 to TRBJ1-5; TRBD1 agrees at 7 bases. Germline loops: CDR1 MNHNS, CDR2 SASEGT. The junction had 10 bases not matched to a gene; V was cut back by 2 bases and J by 6 bases. The CDR3 has 16 residues. In nucleotides, the CDR3 is TGTGCCAGCAGTGAACTCGACAGGGTAATTGCTCAGCCCCAGCATTTT. Its protein is CASSELDRVIAQPQHF.

V and J are TRBV6-1 and TRBJ2-2; 7 bases are a match to TRBD2. J lost 6 bases, V lost 8 bases, and 0 bases had no gene match. Germline-derived CDR1 and CDR2 are MNHNS and SASEGT. This CDR3 comprises 11 residues. CDR3 protein: CASGGAGELFF. In nucleotides, the CDR3 is TGTGCCAGCGGGGGGGCCGGGGAGCTGTTTTTT.

This clone has a single count. The chain employs TRBV7-2 and TRBJ1-1, with D perhaps TRBD1 (5 bases). Germline V gives CDR1 SGHTA, CDR2 FQGNSA. The CDR3 is 14 amino acids. Trimming took 1 base from V and 7 from J, leaving 13 bases between them. For the CDR3, the DNA is TGTGCCAGCAGCTTAGGGAACCAGGGAGGTGAAGCTTTCTTT. Its protein product is CASSLGNQGGEAFF.

This clone was recorded once. The chain couples TRBV18 to TRBJ1-2, with 7 positions matching TRBD1. This CDR3 is 14 amino acids long. Germline V CDR1 and CDR2: KGHSH, LQKENI. The junction had 4 bases not matched to a gene; V was cut back by 6 bases and J by 0 bases. In DNA, the CDR3 is TGTGCCAGCTCTCCCGACAGGGCTAACTATGGCTACACCTTC. Amino acid sequence: CASSPDRANYGYTF. The full variable domain, in which reference TRBV18 and TRBJ1-2 provide the parts outside the CDR3, is NAGVMQNPRHLVRRRGQEARLRCSPMKGHSHVYWYRQLPEEGLKFMVYLQKENIIDESGMPKERFSAEFPKEGPSILRIQQVVRGDSAAYFCASSPDRANYGYTFGSGTRLTVV.

J is TRBJ1-5 and V is TRBV2; 7 positions match TRBD1. CDR1 and CDR2 from the germline V gene are SNHLY and FYNNEI. The CDR3 extends over 13 amino acids. J gave up 4 bases and V 6 bases, and 3 bases lay outside the gene matches. The CDR3 loop is CASRLQGNQPQHF. The CDR3 DNA follows: TGTGCCAGCAGGTTACAGGGGAATCAGCCCCAGCATTTT.

This sequence joins TRBV6-1 and TRBJ2-5; TRBD2 might be the D (6 bases). Germline CDR1 MNHNS, CDR2 SASEGT. The CDR3 length is 12 residues. V was cut by 6 bases and J by 5 bases, with 10 bases left in between. The CDR3 coding sequence is TGTGCCAGCAGCGCACGGGGGGAGACCCAGTACTTC. Amino acids: CASSARGETQYF.

On this clone: The junction does not match germline at one end; this may be a read error. The J gene is TRBJ2-2, the V gene TRBV7-2; perhaps TRBD2 as D (6 bases). CDR1 is SGHTA and CDR2 is FQGNSA in the germline V gene. The CDR3 sequence is 16 residues long. CDR3 nucleotide sequence: TGTGCCAGCAGCCTAGCGTGGGGGGCGAACACCGGGGAGCTGTTTTTT. Translation gives CASSLAWGANTGELFF.

This clone has only one observation. The CDR3 nucleotides read TGCGCCAGCACCCAAACTACCTCTGGGGCCAACGTCCTGACTTTC. It codes for CASTQTTSGANVLTF. The chain combines TRBV5-1 with TRBJ2-6; D not certain. Trimming left V 6 bases short and J 0 bases short, with 10 bases between. The germline V gene encodes CDR1 SGHRS and CDR2 YFSETQ. CDR3 size: 15 residues.

The rearrangement joins TRBV5-3 to TRBJ1-2; possible D gene TRBD1, 5 bases. TRBV5-3 is placed among ORFs of uncertain function. The ends were cut back, 3 bases at V and 3 bases at J, with 6 bases in the middle. The CDR3 sequence is 12 residues long. CDR3 bases: TGTGCCAGAAGCTCGGGGGACTATGGCTACACCTTC. It translates to CARSSGDYGYTF.

The chain couples TRBV25-1 to TRBJ2-3; D is unresolved. Germline assignment: CDR1 MGHDK and CDR2 SYGVNS. The CDR3 loop spans 11 amino acids. Between the trimmed V and J ends, which lost 5 bases and 8 bases, there was a span of 8 bases. DNA for the CDR3: TGTGCCAGCAGTTGGAGTGGTACGCAGTATTTT. Translating it yields CASSWSGTQYF.

By proportion, this clone is medium-sized. The J gene is TRBJ2-1, the V gene TRBV7-2; TRBD2 might be the D (5 bases). The CDR3 runs 14 residues. Germline V gives CDR1 SGHTA, CDR2 FQGNSA. Trimming stripped 3 bases from V and 6 bases from J, with 12 bases between. CDR3 coding DNA: TGTGCCAGCAGCTTCAATGCACGGGGCAATGAGCAGTTCTTC. Translating it yields CASSFNARGNEQFF.

This rearrangement joins TRBV9 to TRBJ2-7; D ambiguous. The V and J ends lost 2 bases and 0 bases respectively, with 12 bases between them. Germline V gene lookup returns CDR1 SGDLS and CDR2 YYNGEE. CDR3 length: 15 amino acids. The CDR3 coding sequence is TGTGCCAGCAGCGTCACTGGCGACAACTCCTACGAGCAGTACTTC. Its translation is CASSVTGDNSYEQYF.

The chain joins TRBV7-2 to TRBJ2-3; D is undetermined. V lost 2 bases to trimming and J lost 6 bases, with 12 bases between them. Germline CDR1 SGHTA, CDR2 FQGNSA. The CDR3 is made up of 14 amino acids. This CDR3 is CASSLRDSGDTQYF. CDR3 coding DNA: TGTGCCAGCAGCTTAAGAGACTCTGGGGATACGCAGTATTTT.

The chain recombines TRBV5-6 with TRBJ2-2; perhaps TRBD1 as D (6 bases). The length of the CDR3 is 15 residues. The germline V gene has CDR1 SGHDT and CDR2 YYEEEE. V lost 3 bases and J 0 bases, leaving 9 bases between the germline ends. This chain's CDR3 is CASSSTGPNTGELFF. As DNA, the CDR3 is TGTGCCAGCAGCTCCACAGGGCCGAACACCGGGGAGCTGTTTTTT.